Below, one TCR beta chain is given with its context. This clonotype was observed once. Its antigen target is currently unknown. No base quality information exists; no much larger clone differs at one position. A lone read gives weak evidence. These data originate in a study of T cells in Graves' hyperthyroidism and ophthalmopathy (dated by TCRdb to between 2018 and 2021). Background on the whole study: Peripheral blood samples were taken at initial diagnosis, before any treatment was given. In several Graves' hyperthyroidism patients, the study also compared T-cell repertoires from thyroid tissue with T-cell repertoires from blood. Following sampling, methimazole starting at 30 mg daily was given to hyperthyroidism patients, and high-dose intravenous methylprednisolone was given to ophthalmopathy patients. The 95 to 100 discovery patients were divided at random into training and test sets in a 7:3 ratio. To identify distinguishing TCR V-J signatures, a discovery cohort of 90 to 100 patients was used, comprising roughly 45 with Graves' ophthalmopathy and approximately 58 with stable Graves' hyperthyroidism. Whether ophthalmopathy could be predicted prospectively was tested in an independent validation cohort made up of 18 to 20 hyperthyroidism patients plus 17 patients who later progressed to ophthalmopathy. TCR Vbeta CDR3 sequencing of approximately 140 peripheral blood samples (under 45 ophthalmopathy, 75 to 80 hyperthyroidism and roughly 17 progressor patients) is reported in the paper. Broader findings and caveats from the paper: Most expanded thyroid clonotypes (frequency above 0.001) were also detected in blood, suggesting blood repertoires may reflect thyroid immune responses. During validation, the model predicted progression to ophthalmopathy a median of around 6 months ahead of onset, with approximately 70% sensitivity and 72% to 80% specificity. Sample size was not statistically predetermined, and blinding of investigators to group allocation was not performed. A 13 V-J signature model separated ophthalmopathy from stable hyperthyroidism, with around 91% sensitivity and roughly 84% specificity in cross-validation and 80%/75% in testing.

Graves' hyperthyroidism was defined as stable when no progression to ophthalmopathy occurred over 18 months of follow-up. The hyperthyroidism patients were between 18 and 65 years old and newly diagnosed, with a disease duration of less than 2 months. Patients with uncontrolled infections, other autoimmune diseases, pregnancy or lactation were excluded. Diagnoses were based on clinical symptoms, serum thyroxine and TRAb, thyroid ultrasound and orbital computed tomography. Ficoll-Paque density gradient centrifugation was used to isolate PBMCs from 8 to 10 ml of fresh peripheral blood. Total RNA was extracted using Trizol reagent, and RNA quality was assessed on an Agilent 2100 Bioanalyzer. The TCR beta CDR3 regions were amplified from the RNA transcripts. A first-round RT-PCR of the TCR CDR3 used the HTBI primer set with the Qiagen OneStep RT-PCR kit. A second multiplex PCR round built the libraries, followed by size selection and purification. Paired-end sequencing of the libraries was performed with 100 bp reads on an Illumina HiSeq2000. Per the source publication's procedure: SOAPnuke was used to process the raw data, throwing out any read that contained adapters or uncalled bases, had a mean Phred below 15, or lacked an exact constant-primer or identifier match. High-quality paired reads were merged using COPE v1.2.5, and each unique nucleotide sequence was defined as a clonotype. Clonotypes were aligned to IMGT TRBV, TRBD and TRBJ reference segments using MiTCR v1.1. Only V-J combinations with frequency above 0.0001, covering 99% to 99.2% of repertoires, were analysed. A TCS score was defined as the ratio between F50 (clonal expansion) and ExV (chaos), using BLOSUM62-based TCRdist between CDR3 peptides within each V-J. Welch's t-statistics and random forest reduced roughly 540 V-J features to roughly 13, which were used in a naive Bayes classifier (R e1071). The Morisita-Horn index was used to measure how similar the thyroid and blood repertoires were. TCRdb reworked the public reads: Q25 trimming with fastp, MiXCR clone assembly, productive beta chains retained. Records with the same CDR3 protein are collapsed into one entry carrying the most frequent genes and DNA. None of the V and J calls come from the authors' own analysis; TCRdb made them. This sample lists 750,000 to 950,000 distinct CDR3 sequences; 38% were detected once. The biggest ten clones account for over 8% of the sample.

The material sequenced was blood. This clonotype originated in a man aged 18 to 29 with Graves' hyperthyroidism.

The DNA sequence is TGTGCCAGCAGCTCCCTGTTGGGACAGGGGGACACTGAAGCTTTCTTT. This sequence encodes CASSSLLGQGDTEAFF. The chain was built from TRBV13 and TRBJ1-1, with 11 bases in between that match TRBD1. V has 4 bases trimmed and J has 3 bases trimmed; junction bases matching no gene number 7. The CDR3 goes from the cysteine to the phenylalanine over 16 residues. CDR3 DNA only is kept here, 48 bases in frame from base 1. Per the germline V gene (reference sequence), PRHDT is the CDR1 and FYEKMQ is the CDR2.